This T cell receptor (beta chain) was profiled in a study of PD-L1 blockade in urothelial cancer. The wider study: Researchers looked at the blood 3 weeks (second dose) and 6 weeks after treatment began.

The repertoire was sequenced with immunoSEQ multiplex PCR; TCRdb's copy has only in-frame clones and lacks some. The sample has 100,000 or so clones, about 90% seen once. The CDR3 covers 14 residues. Germline lookup yields CDR1 MNHNY and CDR2 SVGAGI (reference sequence). The junction had 4 bases not matched to a gene; V was cut back by 7 bases and J by 2 bases. Here the sequenced sample was PBMCs, taken around atezolizumab (anti-PD-L1) treatment. This clonotype was obtained from a woman older than 75 with urothelial cancer. The chain uses TRBV6-6 and TRBJ2-7; 11 bases agree with TRBD2. This chain's CDR3 is CASTGTSGTYEQYF. The DNA for the CDR3 is TGTGCCAGCACCGGGACTAGCGGTACCTACGAGCAGTACTTC.